Each of the 32 T cell receptor beta chains below was sequenced from the same sample in a study of T cell changes during pregnancy in multiple sclerosis. The data were produced by immunoSEQ multiplex PCR, yet TCRdb's version contains in-frame clones alone and is incomplete. The sample records some 59,000 clones, 80% to 90% being singletons. The starting material was peripheral blood, obtained in the first trimester of pregnancy. All receptors derive from a female donor with multiple sclerosis, enrolled in a pregnancy study.

This clone has only one observation. The gene calls are TRBV11-3 and TRBJ2-1; D gene uncertain. Germline CDR1 SGHNT, CDR2 YENEEA. Trimming took off 1 base at V and 7 bases at J, with 8 bases between the two ends. The CDR3 is made up of 13 amino acids. The CDR3 loop is CASSLGARNEQFF. CDR3 DNA: TGTGCCAGCAGCTTAGGTGCCAGGAATGAGCAGTTCTTC. The variable domain in full, completed from reference TRBV11-3 and TRBJ2-1, reads EAGVVQSPRYKIIEKKQPVAFWCNPISGHNTLYWYLQNLGQGPELLIRYENEEAVDDSQLPKDRFSAERLKGVDSTLKIQPAELGDSAVYLCASSLGARNEQFFGPGTRLTVL.

The chain recombines TRBV5-3 with TRBJ2-3; no definite D call. TRBV5-3 belongs to the ORF category, with a function that is uncertain. V lost 6 bases and J lost 2, with 16 bases in between. CDR3 length: 15 amino acids. CDR3 DNA: TGTGCCAGAAACCTACACACAGCATTCACAGATACGCAGTATTTT. Translated, it gives CARNLHTAFTDTQYF.

As concerns this clone: At one of its ends the junction is not consistent with the germline gene, which may arise from a read error. The chain uses TRBV2 and TRBJ1-5; D might be TRBD1 (6 bases). The germline V gene encodes CDR1 SNHLY and CDR2 FYNNEI. This CDR3 is 13 amino acids long. The CDR3 nucleotides read TGTGCCAGCAGTGAGGACAGCACTCAGCCCCAGCATTTT. Translation: CASSEDSTQPQHF.

The chain uses TRBV7-2 and TRBJ2-2; D might be TRBD2 (5 bases). The V end lost 0 bases, the J end lost 7 bases, and 9 bases lay between the germline ends. The germline V gene encodes CDR1 SGHTA and CDR2 FQGNSA. The CDR3 has 14 residues. This chain's CDR3 is CASSLAPGIGELFF. DNA of the CDR3: TGTGCCAGCAGCTTAGCGCCGGGGATCGGGGAGCTGTTTTTT.

The rearrangement uses TRBV10-3 and TRBJ1-1; TRBD1 agrees at 7 bases. Germline loops: CDR1 ENHRY, CDR2 SYGVKD. V trimming: 6 bases; J trimming: 0 bases; junction bases outside the gene matches: 7. The CDR3 runs 15 residues. CDR3 sequence (DNA): TGTGCCATCAGCGACCCGGGACAGTTGAACACTGAAGCTTTCTTT. This codes for CAISDPGQLNTEAFF.

The chain is built from TRBV4-3 and TRBJ2-1, with D hard to call. Trimming stripped 4 bases from V and 0 bases from J, with 13 bases between. This CDR3 is built from 16 residues. From germline, CDR1 is LGHNA and CDR2 YSLEER. CDR3 DNA sequence: TGCGCCAGCAGCCCGTCCACCGGTAGCTCCTACAATGAGCAGTTCTTC. Protein product: CASSPSTGSSYNEQFF.

The chain uses TRBV10-2 and TRBJ2-1; 12 positions agree with TRBD1. The V gene end was trimmed by 6 bases and the J gene end by 7 bases; junction bases not matched to a gene: 7. Germline V gene lookup returns CDR1 WSHSY and CDR2 SAAADI. This CDR3 has 15 residues. The CDR3: CASRKPGQGANEQFF. Here the CDR3 DNA reads TGCGCCAGCAGAAAACCGGGACAGGGGGCGAATGAGCAGTTCTTC.

The rearrangement joins TRBV7-2 to TRBJ2-2; 8 bases agree with TRBD1. CDR1 is SGHTA and CDR2 is FQGNSA in the germline V gene. The CDR3 has 18 residues. V shed 0 bases, J shed 3 bases, and the junction held 9 bases outside the gene matches. CDR3 DNA sequence: TGTGCCAGCAGCTTAGCTCTCCCGGGACAGGATTACACCGGGGAGCTGTTTTTT. Translation gives CASSLALPGQDYTGELFF. The complete variable domain, with remaining parts taken from reference TRBV7-2 and TRBJ2-2, reads GAGVSQSPSNKVTEKGKDVELRCDPISGHTALYWYRQSLGQGLEFLIYFQGNSAPDKSGLPSDRFSAERTGGSVSTLTIQRTQQEDSAVYLCASSLALPGQDYTGELFFGEGSRLTVL.

V usage is TRBV11-1 and J usage is TRBJ2-5, with 10 bases that match TRBD2. CDR3 size: 16 residues. Germline-derived CDR1 and CDR2 are SGHAT and FQDESV (reference sequence). Trimming cost V 1 base and J 4 bases; bases outside gene matches: 6. The CDR3 nucleotides read TGTGCCAGCAGCTTAGGAAGCGGGGGGGCCCGAGAGACCCAGTACTTC. Translated, it gives CASSLGSGGARETQYF.

The chain uses TRBV5-1 and TRBJ1-1; D uncertain. Trimming shortened V by 0 bases and J by 1 base, and 10 bases separated the two germline ends. The CDR3 runs to 15 residues. Germline V CDR1 and CDR2: SGHRS, YFSETQ. DNA for the CDR3: TGCGCCAGCAGCTTGGACAGCCGGGGGAACACTGAAGCTTTCTTT. It specifies CASSLDSRGNTEAFF.

The CDR3 region is CAWSTGGGSTDTQYF. The CDR3 DNA sequence: TGTGCCTGGAGTACGGGGGGCGGGAGCACAGATACGCAGTATTTT. This chain connects TRBV30 to TRBJ2-3; D may be TRBD2 (7 bases). The V end was cut by 2 bases, the J end by 0 bases, with 12 bases between. This CDR3 comprises 15 residues. Germline-derived CDR1 and CDR2 are GTSNPN and SVGIG (reference sequence).

The chain carries TRBV6-1 and TRBJ1-3; TRBD1 matches 7 bases. Per germline, CDR1 MNHNS and CDR2 SASEGT. The CDR3 loop spans 18 amino acids. Trimming at V came to 1 base and at J to 4 bases, leaving 13 bases not matched to a gene. CDR3 in amino acids: CASSEGTGYLPRGNTIYF. The CDR3 bases are TGTGCCAGCAGTGAAGGGACAGGTTACCTGCCGCGGGGAAACACCATATATTTT.

The V call is TRBV2, the J call TRBJ1-5; TRBD1 matches at 12 bases. The CDR3 runs 15 residues. CDR1 and CDR2 (germline): SNHLY, FYNNEI. V gave up 7 bases and J gave up 5 bases; unmatched junction bases: 6. The CDR3 bases are TGTGCCAGCATCTCTGGGACAGGGGGCGATCAGCCCCAGCATTTT. Amino acids: CASISGTGGDQPQHF. Full variable domain (remainder filled in from reference TRBV2 and TRBJ1-5): EPEVTQTPSHQVTQMGQEVILRCVPISNHLYFYWYRQILGQKVEFLVSFYNNEISEKSEIFDDQFSVERPDGSNFTLKIRSTKLEDSAMYFCASISGTGGDQPQHFGDGTRLSIL.

The chain carries TRBV9 and TRBJ2-1; perhaps TRBD1 as D (6 bases). This CDR3 has 12 amino acids. With 4 bases removed from V and 8 bases from J, the gap between germline ends came to 10 bases. Germline CDR1 and CDR2: SGDLS and YYNGEE. CDR3 bases: TGTGCCAGCAGCCCGACAGGTTATGAGCAGTTCTTC. This translates into CASSPTGYEQFF.

This clone was seen just once. The chain has TRBV30 and TRBJ1-2; TRBD1 aligns across 9 bases. Germline V gene data show CDR1 as GTSNPN and CDR2 as SVGIG (reference sequence). The length of the CDR3 is 15 residues. J lost 7 bases, V lost 1 base, and 10 bases had no gene match. For the CDR3, the DNA is TGTGCCTGGAGTGGGGGGGACAGGGCTCAGGTTGGCTACACCTTC. Translation gives CAWSGGDRAQVGYTF. Full variable domain (rest looked up from reference TRBV30 and TRBJ1-2): SQTIHQWPATLVQPVGSPLSLECTVEGTSNPNLYWYRQAAGRGLQLLFYSVGIGQISSEVPQNLSASRPQDRQFILSSKKLLLSDSGFYLCAWSGGDRAQVGYTFGSGTRLTVV.

V is TRBV6-4 and J is TRBJ1-1; 7 positions match TRBD1. The CDR3 runs to 12 residues. Germline-derived CDR1 and CDR2 are MRHNA and SNTAGT. V lost 5 bases, J lost 5 bases, and 2 bases stayed unmatched. CDR3 residues: CASSRQGTEAFF. The CDR3, as DNA: TGTGCCAGCAGTAGACAGGGTACTGAAGCTTTCTTT.

The chain combines TRBV11-3 with TRBJ2-3; tentative D call: TRBD1 (6 bases). The V and J ends lost 8 bases and 7 bases respectively, with 16 bases between them. The germline CDR1 and CDR2 sequences are SGHNT and YENEEA. The CDR3 spans 13 residues. The CDR3 sequence is CASGWGPGNTQYF. Here the CDR3 DNA reads TGTGCCAGCGGGTGGGGGCCCGGGAATACGCAGTATTTT.

CDR3 DNA sequence: TGTGCCAGCAGCCAGATTAGCGGGAGGGACGAGCAGTACTTC. Translation gives CASSQISGRDEQYF. This rearrangement joins TRBV13 to TRBJ2-7, with 11 bases aligning to TRBD2. Germline CDR1 and CDR2: PRHDT and FYEKMQ (reference sequence). CDR3 length: 14 amino acids. The trim removed 5 bases at V and 5 bases at J, leaving 5 bases unmatched.

This rearrangement joins TRBV6-5 to TRBJ2-5; D is perhaps TRBD2 (6 bases). The ends were cut back, 2 bases at V and 4 bases at J, with 14 bases in the middle. The CDR3 spans 15 residues. CDR1 is MNHEY, CDR2 SVGAGI, per germline. The chain's CDR3 is CASSYSVGTSETQYF. The CDR3 DNA reads TGTGCCAGCAGTTACAGTGTGGGGACTTCAGAGACCCAGTACTTC.

The chain couples TRBV11-2 to TRBJ1-2; D is perhaps TRBD1 (5 bases). Germline V lookup: CDR1 SGHAT, CDR2 FQNNGV. The CDR3 runs 13 residues. V dropped 4 bases and J dropped 7 bases, with 13 bases sitting between them. In DNA, the CDR3 is TGTGCCAGCAGCTCAGGGTCCCAAGGTGGCTACACCTTC. Protein sequence: CASSSGSQGGYTF.

The chain employs TRBV10-3 and TRBJ1-2, with D possibly being TRBD1 (6 bases). V lost 6 bases and J lost 2, with 22 bases in between. This CDR3 has 17 amino acids. Germline V CDR1 and CDR2: ENHRY, SYGVKD. The CDR3 DNA sequence: TGTGCCATCAGGGGTGGGGGCAGCCTGACACGAAACTATGGCTACACCTTC. The encoded protein is CAIRGGGSLTRNYGYTF.

The chain couples TRBV7-2 to TRBJ1-2; D is undetermined. With 1 base removed from V and 1 base from J, the gap between germline ends came to 7 bases. The CDR3 spans 14 residues. Germline assignment: CDR1 SGHTA and CDR2 FQGNSA. The CDR3 nucleotides are TGTGCCAGCAGCTTAGGGGCGGGTAACTATGGCTACACCTTC. This sequence encodes CASSLGAGNYGYTF.

The chain links TRBV7-6 to TRBJ1-1; unclear D gene. The length of the CDR3 is 13 residues. The germline gives CDR1 SGHVS, CDR2 FNYEAQ. Trimming removed 9 bases at V and 1 base at J, with 12 bases between. CDR3 protein: CARHPQENTEAFF. The CDR3 region has the DNA TGTGCCAGGCACCCTCAGGAGAACACTGAAGCTTTCTTT.

V and J are TRBV18 and TRBJ2-7; TRBD2 is a possible D gene (5 bases). Germline V gene sequence: CDR1 KGHSH, CDR2 LQKENI. V was shortened by 4 bases and J by 7 bases, with 8 bases between the two germline ends. CDR3 length: 11 amino acids. The CDR3 DNA reads as TGTGCCAGCTCACTCCGCGGGGAGCAGTACTTC. It specifies CASSLRGEQYF.

The chain is built from TRBV11-2 and TRBJ2-7; 9 nucleotides agree with TRBD1. CDR1 is SGHAT and CDR2 is FQNNGV in the germline V gene. The CDR3 has 13 amino acids. Trimming removed 6 bases from V and 4 bases from J; junction bases left unmatched: 4. The CDR3 DNA reads TGTGCCAGCAGGGACAGGGGAGGGTACGAGCAGTACTTC. Protein: CASRDRGGYEQYF.

This chain connects TRBV18 to TRBJ1-2, with D possibly matching TRBD1 (6 bases). CDR1 and CDR2 from the germline V gene are KGHSH and LQKENI. Trimming took 4 bases from V and 2 from J, leaving 17 bases between them. CDR3 length equals 16 residues. The CDR3 DNA sequence: TGTGCCAGCTCACAGAAACAGGGATCGCCCAACTATGGCTACACCTTC. Protein product: CASSQKQGSPNYGYTF.

V usage is TRBV7-6 and J usage is TRBJ2-2; D unresolved. CDR3 length equals 14 residues. V shed 6 bases and J shed 1 base, with 9 bases lying between them. Germline V lookup: CDR1 SGHVS, CDR2 FNYEAQ. For the CDR3, the DNA is TGTGCCAGCAGGTCCACGGGGAACACCGGGGAGCTGTTTTTT. Amino acid sequence: CASRSTGNTGELFF. Combining the CDR3 with reference TRBV7-6 and TRBJ2-2 gives the whole variable domain GAGVSQSPRYKVTKRGQDVALRCDPISGHVSLYWYRQALGQGPEFLTYFNYEAQQDKSGLPNDRFSAERPEGSISTLTIQRTEQRDSAMYRCASRSTGNTGELFFGEGSRLTVL.

The chain links TRBV7-8 to TRBJ1-2; 7 positions agree with TRBD1. The CDR3 consists of 15 residues. J gave up 4 bases and V 7 bases, and 12 bases lay outside the gene matches. The germline V gene encodes CDR1 SGHVS and CDR2 FQNEAQ. CDR3 protein: CASTTRTGPIYGYTF. The CDR3 coding sequence is TGTGCCAGCACCACTAGGACAGGACCAATCTATGGCTACACCTTC. Based on the CDR3 plus reference TRBV7-8 and TRBJ1-2, the full variable domain is GAGVSQSPRYKVAKRGQDVALRCDPISGHVSLFWYQQALGQGPEFLTYFQNEAQLDKSGLPSDRFFAERPEGSVSTLKIQRTQQEDSAVYLCASTTRTGPIYGYTFGSGTRLTVV.

The rearrangement uses TRBV25-1 and TRBJ2-1, with D possibly being TRBD1 (6 bases). The V gene lost 1 base and the J gene lost 6 bases, with 16 bases spanning the gap. The germline gives CDR1 MGHDK, CDR2 SYGVNS. This CDR3 is 16 amino acids long. The CDR3 DNA reads as TGTGCCAGCAGTGAATCGGCAGGGGCGTTACTCAATGAGCAGTTCTTC. Amino acids: CASSESAGALLNEQFF.

V and J are TRBV28 and TRBJ2-5, with TRBD1 matching 8 bases. The germline V gene encodes CDR1 MDHEN and CDR2 SYDVKM. The CDR3 consists of 15 residues. Germline trimming cut 5 bases from V and 5 bases from J; bases unmatched to any gene: 10. The CDR3 bases are TGTGCCAGCAGTCCCCCCGCGACAGGGGTGGAGACCCAGTACTTC. This gives the protein CASSPPATGVETQYF.

This clone came up a few times. The V call is TRBV7-2, the J call TRBJ1-1, with D uncertain. Germline lookup yields CDR1 SGHTA and CDR2 FQGNSA. Trimming removed 3 bases at V and 4 bases at J, with 9 bases between. This CDR3 has 13 amino acids. As DNA, the CDR3 is TGTGCCAGCAGCTTGGAAGCGGCCACTGAAGCTTTCTTT. This codes for CASSLEAATEAFF.

The chain has TRBV5-4 and TRBJ1-1, with 8 bases that match TRBD1. Germline CDR1 SGHNT, CDR2 YYREEE (reference sequence). This CDR3 contains 14 residues. The V gene end was trimmed by 4 bases and the J gene end by 1 base; junction bases not matched to a gene: 3. The CDR3 sequence is CASSPTGENTEAFF. The CDR3 bases are TGTGCCAGCAGCCCGACAGGGGAGAACACTGAAGCTTTCTTT.